A few counts support the clone carrying this T cell receptor (beta chain). Its antigen is as yet unknown. The data belong to a study of beta chain features in type 1 diabetes. Study information: The number of sorted cells examined across all samples was 107,917,701. Findings and limits, study-wide: VDJ junctions from type 1 diabetes patients carried fewer insertions and larger deletions. Shorter templates might be favored by PCR, equally in patients and controls. Patients with Type 1 diabetes showed moderately but significantly shorter TCRB CDR3s in all four CD4+ subsets. Sequencing from cDNA could over-represent high-TCR-expressing cells.

This CDR3 comprises 15 residues. Germline CDR1 MNHEY, CDR2 SMNVEV (reference sequence). Trimming took 5 bases from V and 5 from J; bases not matched to a gene: 7. Investigators reverse transcribed all isolated RNA, so they sequenced expressed TCRB transcripts. Method: immunoSEQ multiplex PCR; TCRdb's copy keeps in-frame clones and lacks some. The sample has about 160,000 clones; under 9.5% are singletons. Material: central memory CD4+ T cells from blood. The TCR was taken from a man aged 18 to 29 with type 1 diabetes. The chain recombines TRBV27 with TRBJ2-3; TRBD2 matches 10 bases. CDR3 amino acids: CASSQTSGSGDTQYF. In DNA, the CDR3 is TGTGCCAGCAGTCAGACTAGCGGGTCTGGAGATACGCAGTATTTT.